This T cell receptor beta chain was recovered during a study of spatial heterogeneity in lung cancer. Study summary: Unique TCR and UMI combinations averaged more than ten appearances each in raw reads.

Study observations and caveats: Ubiquitous expanded tumor TCRs showed up in blood more at resection than follow-up.

TCRdb redid the calling of the 5' RACE reads with MiXCR, one entry per CDR3 protein. The table lists tens of thousands of distinct CDR3 sequences, 10% to 15% of them singletons. Time point: sample taken at primary tumor resection. Donors were under 90 untreated early-stage non-small cell lung cancer patients. Whole RNA obtained from tumor, nontumor lung or frozen PBMC underwent sequencing without sorting. CDR1 SGHVS and CDR2 FNYEAQ come from the germline V gene. Trimming stripped 6 bases from V and 1 base from J, with 9 bases between. This CDR3 is 14 amino acids long. Turning to this clonotype: Antigen specificity is unknown.

This sequence joins TRBV7-6 and TRBJ2-2; no definite D call. The sample in question was PBMCs, obtained at surgery. The receptor comes from a male donor with early-stage non-small cell lung cancer. In DNA, the CDR3 is TGTGCCAGCAGTTACGTTAAGAACACCGGGGAGCTGTTTTTT. The encoded protein is CASSYVKNTGELFF.